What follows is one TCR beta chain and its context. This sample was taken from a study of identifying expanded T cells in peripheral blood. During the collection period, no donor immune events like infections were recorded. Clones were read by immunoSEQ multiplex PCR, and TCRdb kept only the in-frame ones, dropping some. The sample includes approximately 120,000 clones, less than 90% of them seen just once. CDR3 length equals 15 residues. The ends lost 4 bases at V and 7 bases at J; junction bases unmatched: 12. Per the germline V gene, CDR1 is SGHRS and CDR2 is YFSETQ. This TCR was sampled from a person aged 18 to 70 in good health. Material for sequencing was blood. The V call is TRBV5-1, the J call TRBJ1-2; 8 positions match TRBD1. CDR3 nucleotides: TGCGCCAGCAGCCTGACAGGGGATAGGGGTCGTGGCTACACCTTC. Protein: CASSLTGDRGRGYTF.